This paragraph reports one T cell receptor (beta chain). What it recognizes is unknown. The CDR3 extends over 14 amino acids. The V gene end was trimmed by 10 bases and the J gene end by 5 bases; junction bases not matched to a gene: 14. Germline lookup yields CDR1 MGHDK and CDR2 SYGVNS. This record comes from a study of cytomegalovirus exposure and HLA in healthy donors. The PCR had 60 Vbeta and 13 Jbeta primers. Clones were sequenced by immunoSEQ multiplex PCR, and TCRdb holds only the in-frame ones, with some missing. The profile shows about 90,000 clones, under 80% of them singletons. Study findings and constraints: The authors excluded some V segments, including TRBV6-2 and TRBV6-3, as indistinguishable. Trimming of TCR beta V- and J-genes showed a link, identified in a later analysis, to a missense DCLRE1C variant. The study flagged some 170 TCR beta chains as cytomegalovirus-associated.

The TCR comes from a boy younger than 18 in good health and CMV-seronegative. Material: PBMCs. This chain links TRBV25-1 with TRBJ2-7; 7 bases line up with TRBD1. The CDR3 region has the DNA TGTGCCACTTCACGAGGCAGGGGGTTCGACGAGCAGTACTTC. The encoded protein is CATSRGRGFDEQYF.